This record looks at one T cell receptor beta chain sequence and its context. Its antigen is unidentified. With 5 bases removed from V and 0 bases from J, the gap between germline ends came to 13 bases. Germline V gene sequence: CDR1 SNHLY, CDR2 FYNNEI. The CDR3 has 15 amino acids. This entry is derived from a study of shared clonotypes between healthy human individuals. Whole-study findings and limits: Non-shared clonotypes were found to have lower generation probabilities than the clonotypes that were shared by all four of the sorted-subset donors. Generally, naive subsets came out with larger estimated richness than memory subsets.

In replicate PCRs of sorted subsets, about 220 ng DNA, approximately 32,000 T cell genomes, was used. TCRdb's copy holds only in-frame clones and misses some; the assay was immunoSEQ multiplex PCR. Of roughly 2.5 million clones in the sample, around 94% were seen once. This TCR came from a man aged 18 to 30 in good health. The sequencing sample was made of naive CD4+ T cells sorted from blood. The subset: CD45RA+ positively selected. This chain joins TRBV2 and TRBJ1-1, with D unresolved. In nucleotides, the CDR3 is TGTGCCAGCAGTATCCGACTGAGGATGAACACTGAAGCTTTCTTT. Translated: CASSIRLRMNTEAFF.